This TCR beta chain derives from a study of PD-1 blockade in classical Hodgkin lymphoma. The wider study: Patients were treated with nivolumab at 3 mg/kg, and this was given intravenously every 2 weeks.

Generated by immunoSEQ multiplex PCR, the TCRdb table keeps only in-frame clones and is missing some. The data show around 5,000 clones, 77% seen once. Study findings and constraints: The study found complete responders had baseline diversity similar to newly diagnosed patients. CD4+ TCR diversity rose significantly by C4D1, and CD8+ TCR diversity did not.

Points on this clone: Its antigen is unknown.

Relapses following autologous stem cell transplantation were seen in all patients, with brentuximab vedotin exposure varying. Isolation of CD8+ T cells from thawed PBMCs used magnetic negative selection. Responses achieved at best were complete response, partial response or progressive disease. Germline-derived CDR1 and CDR2 are MDHEN and SYDVKM. The CDR3 loop spans 13 amino acids. V dropped 3 bases and J dropped 0 bases, with 4 bases sitting between them. The sequence came from a human donor with classical Hodgkin lymphoma. Sequenced here: CD8+ T cells from blood, sampled at baseline. The chain is built from TRBV28 and TRBJ2-3; D is ambiguous. This CDR3 reads CASSFSSTDTQYF. The CDR3 DNA follows: TGTGCCAGCAGTTTTTCTAGCACAGATACGCAGTATTTT.